This T cell receptor beta chain is from a study of blood T cell repertoires in COVID-19 (dated by TCRdb to the early 2020s). Context from the whole study: The collaborator samples originated in the United States, Italy and Spain and spanned the acute and convalescent phases of COVID-19. Samples came from the ongoing ImmuneRACE study (first 160 participants) plus 1,254 subjects from 6 global collaborators. Nearly every sample came with metadata listing a de-identified subject ID, COVID-19 status, age in years and sex. Where available, HLA class I and class II types were taken from metadata supplied by the sample provider and were not determined by assay-based typing. The repertoires were made available in a free public database intended to serve as a resource for research on the immune response to SARS-CoV-2. The prospective study material was composed of cDNA or gDNA derived from T cells, B-cell-depleted T cells, or PBMCs. Subjects who had been exposed to COVID-19, were actively infected with it, or had recovered from it provided the deeply sampled blood TCRbeta repertoires that made up the dataset.

TCRbeta CDR3 regions were amplified from genomic DNA by means of the immunoSEQ Assay, a bias-controlled multiplex PCR. The study's processing was this. The number of nucleated cells in each sample was estimated by amplification of reference gene primers within the assay. To quantify the absolute abundance of each unique TCRbeta CDR3 rearrangement, sequence reads were collapsed and filtered. Productive Simpson clonality was computed per sample as the square root of Simpson's diversity index over productive rearrangements. The immuneACCESS repertoire file appears here via TCRdb, limited to in-frame rearrangements. These files lack a portion of the clones; in checked studies, under half of the deficit traces to unresolved V genes, and the cause of the others is not known. V and J calls and clone size follow that table, whereas D and trimming were derived from the DNA. This sample holds around 260,000 clones; around 84% were observed only once. In total, the top ten clones hold approximately 4.5% of the sample.

Paper-wide results and their limitations: How much clinical and demographic metadata was included differed by source and by participant, and the metadata was provided uncurated.

At the junction V is shortened by 4 bases and J by 0 bases; bases outside the gene matches: 12. Its CDR3 holds 17 amino acids, cysteine through valine. Only the CDR3 part of the read is kept: 51 bases, read in frame from the first base. Participants in the prospective study were aged roughly 18 to 100 years, lived in 20 to 25 United States geographic areas, and enrolled through a virtual design. To assign participants to cohorts, the prospective study relied on clinical history that participants themselves reported in a screening survey and a study questionnaire. Each participant in the prospective study had whole blood, serum and a nasopharyngeal or oropharyngeal swab collected by mobile phlebotomists. Additional blood draws and questionnaires over an approximately 2-month period could optionally be provided by prospective study participants. Blood samples from the prospective study were shipped frozen or at room temperature prior to DNA extraction.

Of note for this clone: Its antigen is still unknown. No much larger clone is present one base from it, and per-base qualities are unavailable.

The rearrangement combines TRBV5-3 with TRBJ2-7; TRBD1 matches 8 bases in the middle. TRBV5-3 is recorded as an ORF, its role being uncertain. The sequence came from a man younger than 45 with acute COVID-19. Sequencing was performed on PBMCs or T cells enriched from blood (not recorded which). The CDR3 reads CARSPPRTGKGSYEQYV. The DNA sequence is as follows: TGTGCCAGAAGCCCACCTAGGACAGGGAAAGGCTCCTACGAGCAGTACGTC.